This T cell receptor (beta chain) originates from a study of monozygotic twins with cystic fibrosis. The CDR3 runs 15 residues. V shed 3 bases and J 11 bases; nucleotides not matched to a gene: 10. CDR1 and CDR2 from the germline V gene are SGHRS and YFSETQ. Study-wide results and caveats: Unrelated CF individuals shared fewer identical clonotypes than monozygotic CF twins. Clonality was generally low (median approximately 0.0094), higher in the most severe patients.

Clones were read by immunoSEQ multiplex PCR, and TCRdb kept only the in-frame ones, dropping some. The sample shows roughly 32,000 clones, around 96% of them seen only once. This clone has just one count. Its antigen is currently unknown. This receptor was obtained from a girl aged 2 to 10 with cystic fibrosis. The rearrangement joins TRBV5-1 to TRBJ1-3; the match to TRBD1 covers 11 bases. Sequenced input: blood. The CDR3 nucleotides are TGCGCCAGCAGCTACCGGACAGGGGGCGAGCAAGCCATATATTTT. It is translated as CASSYRTGGEQAIYF.